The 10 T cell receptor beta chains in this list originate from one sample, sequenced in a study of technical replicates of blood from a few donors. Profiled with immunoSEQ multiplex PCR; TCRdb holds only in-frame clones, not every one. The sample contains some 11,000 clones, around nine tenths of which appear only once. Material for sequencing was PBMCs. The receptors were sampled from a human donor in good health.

CDR3 region: CASSRGGETDTQYF. CDR3 coding DNA: TGCGCCAGCAGCCGGGGGGGAGAGACAGATACGCAGTATTTT. The gene calls are TRBV5-1 and TRBJ2-3; 8 nucleotides match TRBD2. The CDR3 spans 14 residues. V lost 4 bases, J lost 3 bases, and 4 bases stayed unmatched. From germline, CDR1 is SGHRS and CDR2 YFSETQ.

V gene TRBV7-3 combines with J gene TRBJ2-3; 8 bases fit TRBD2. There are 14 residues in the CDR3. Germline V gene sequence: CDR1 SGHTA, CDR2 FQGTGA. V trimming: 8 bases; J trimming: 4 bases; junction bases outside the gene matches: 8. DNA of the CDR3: TGTGCCAGCGGCCTTAGCGGGACGGCAGATACGCAGTATTTT. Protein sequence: CASGLSGTADTQYF.

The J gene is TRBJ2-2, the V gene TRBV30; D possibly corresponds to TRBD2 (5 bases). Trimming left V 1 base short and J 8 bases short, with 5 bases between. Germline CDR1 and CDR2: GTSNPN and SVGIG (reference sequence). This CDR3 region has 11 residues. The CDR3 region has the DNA TGTGCCTGGAGTGGCGGGGGGGAGCTGTTTTTT. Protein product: CAWSGGGELFF.

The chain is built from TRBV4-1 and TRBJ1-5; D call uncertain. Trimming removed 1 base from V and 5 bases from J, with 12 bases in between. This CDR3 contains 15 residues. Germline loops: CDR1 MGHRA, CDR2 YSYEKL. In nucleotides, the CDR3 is TGCGCCAGCAGCCAAGTTTCAGGTCCCTATCAGCCCCAGCATTTT. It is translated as CASSQVSGPYQPQHF.

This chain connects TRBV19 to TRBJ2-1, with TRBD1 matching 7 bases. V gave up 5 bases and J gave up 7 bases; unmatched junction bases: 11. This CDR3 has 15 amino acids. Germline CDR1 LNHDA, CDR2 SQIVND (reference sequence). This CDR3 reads CASSLGQRSRNEQFF. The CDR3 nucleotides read TGTGCCAGTAGTCTGGGACAGAGGTCGCGGAATGAGCAGTTCTTC.

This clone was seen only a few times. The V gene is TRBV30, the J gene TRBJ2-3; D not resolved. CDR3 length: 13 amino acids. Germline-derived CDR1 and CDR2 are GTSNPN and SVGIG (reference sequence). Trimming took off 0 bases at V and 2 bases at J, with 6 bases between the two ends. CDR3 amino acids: CAWSVGDTDTQYF. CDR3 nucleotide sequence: TGTGCCTGGAGTGTCGGTGACACAGATACGCAGTATTTT.

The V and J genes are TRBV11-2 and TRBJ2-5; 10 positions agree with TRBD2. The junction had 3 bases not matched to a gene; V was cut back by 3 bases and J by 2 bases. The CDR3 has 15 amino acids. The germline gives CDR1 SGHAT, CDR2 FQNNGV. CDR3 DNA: TGTGCCAGCAGCTTCGGACTAGCGGTACAAGAGACCCAGTACTTC. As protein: CASSFGLAVQETQYF. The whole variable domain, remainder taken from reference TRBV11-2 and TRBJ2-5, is EAGVAQSPRYKIIEKRQSVAFWCNPISGHATLYWYQQILGQGPKLLIQFQNNGVVDDSQLPKDRFSAERLKGVDSTLKIQPAKLEDSAVYLCASSFGLAVQETQYFGPGTRLLVL.

This chain's CDR3 is CASTPGGGYNEQFF. CDR3 bases: TGCGCCAGCACCCCGGGAGGGGGGTACAATGAGCAGTTCTTC. The chain joins TRBV5-1 to TRBJ2-1; TRBD2 aligns across 8 bases. This CDR3 comprises 14 residues. In germline, CDR1 is SGHRS, CDR2 YFSETQ. With 6 bases clipped from V and 4 bases from J, the junction kept 6 bases outside the gene matches. The entire variable domain, with the rest obtained from reference TRBV5-1 and TRBJ2-1, is as follows: KAGVTQTPRYLIKTRGQQVTLSCSPISGHRSVSWYQQTPGQGLQFLFEYFSETQRNKGNFPGRFSGRQFSNSRSEMNVSTLELGDSALYLCASTPGGGYNEQFFGPGTRLTVL.

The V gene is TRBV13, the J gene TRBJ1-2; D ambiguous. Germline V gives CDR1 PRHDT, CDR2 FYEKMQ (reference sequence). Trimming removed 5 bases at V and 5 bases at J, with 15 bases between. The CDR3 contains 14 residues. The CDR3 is CASSAPPTGYGYTF. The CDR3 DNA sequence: TGTGCCAGCAGCGCCCCCCCGACGGGATATGGCTACACCTTC.

CDR3 loop: CASSLRRVDGYTF. Written as DNA, the CDR3 is TGTGCCAGCAGCTTGCGCAGGGTTGACGGCTACACCTTC. V and J are TRBV7-9 and TRBJ1-2, with a tentative D call TRBD1 (5 bases). V lost 3 bases, J lost 8 bases, and 13 bases lay in between. Germline lookup yields CDR1 SEHNR and CDR2 FQNEAQ (reference sequence). CDR3 length: 13 residues. The full variable domain, with the rest looked up from reference TRBV7-9 and TRBJ1-2, is DTGVSQNPRHKITKRGQNVTFRCDPISEHNRLYWYRQTLGQGPEFLTYFQNEAQLEKSRLLSDRFSAERPKGSFSTLEIQRTEQGDSAMYLCASSLRRVDGYTFGSGTRLTVV.